The next 9 T cell receptor beta chains were all read from a single sample in a study of response to subunit inactivated influenza vaccine. TCRdb fed the RT-PCR reads into MiXCR, producing one record per CDR3 protein. Of 290,000 or so distinct CDR3 sequences in the sample, around 22% were seen once. This material consisted of PBMCs from blood, taken less than 22 months after vaccination. All receptors derive from a man between 50 and 75 years old who received an inactivated influenza vaccine.

CDR3 coding DNA: TGTGCCAGCAGTTTCGCAGGGATGGCTGAAGCTTTCTTT. Residues: CASSFAGMAEAFF. V and J are TRBV27 and TRBJ1-1; D is possibly TRBD1 (5 bases). Trimming took 3 bases from V and 6 from J, leaving 11 bases between them. CDR3 size: 13 residues. Germline-derived CDR1 and CDR2 are MNHEY and SMNVEV (reference sequence).

The chain links TRBV20-1 to TRBJ2-5; TRBD1 matches at 7 bases. This CDR3 spans 14 amino acids. V shed 5 bases, J shed 4 bases, and the junction held 10 bases outside the gene matches. Germline V gene lookup returns CDR1 DFQATT and CDR2 SNEGSKA (reference sequence). CDR3 in amino acids: CSAPPTGRRETQYF. The CDR3 nucleotides read TGCAGTGCTCCCCCGACAGGGCGGCGAGAGACCCAGTACTTC.

In its sample, this clonotype was seen a few times. The V and J genes are TRBV7-8 and TRBJ1-5; D remains unclear. Germline V gene sequence: CDR1 SGHVS, CDR2 FQNEAQ. This CDR3 has 16 amino acids. V was clipped by 0 bases and J by 0 bases, with 9 bases between them. CDR3 protein: CASSLARGYSNQPQHF. The CDR3 coding sequence is TGTGCCAGCAGCTTAGCCCGCGGGTATAGCAATCAGCCCCAGCATTTT.

The chain recombines TRBV12-3 or TRBV12-4 with TRBJ2-2, with 11 bases lining up with TRBD1. CDR3 length equals 14 residues. Trimming took 6 bases from V and 7 from J; bases not matched to a gene: 4. CDR3 loop: CASSGTGGYGELFF. For the CDR3, the DNA is TGTGCCAGCAGCGGGACAGGGGGGTACGGGGAGCTGTTTTTT.

V is TRBV12-3 or TRBV12-4 and J is TRBJ2-6; D gene unclear. The CDR3 runs to 13 residues. V was cut by 2 bases and J by 6 bases, with 5 bases left in between. Here the CDR3 DNA reads TGTGCCAGCAGTTTATCACTGGCCAACGTCCTGACTTTC. Amino acids: CASSLSLANVLTF.

This clonotype showed up just once. This chain links TRBV6-1 with TRBJ2-5; D is perhaps TRBD2 (6 bases). The CDR3 has 15 residues. Germline CDR1 and CDR2: MNHNS and SASEGT. The V and J ends lost 6 bases and 0 bases respectively, with 14 bases between them. The CDR3 nucleotides read TGTGCCAGCAGGGGAGGAGGAGACGACCAAGAGACCCAGTACTTC. It yields the protein CASRGGGDDQETQYF.

CDR3 amino acids: CASSQENYSYTF. The CDR3, as DNA: TGTGCCAGCAGCCAGGAAAATTATAGCTACACCTTC. The chain has TRBV4-2 and TRBJ1-2; D uncertain. CDR1 and CDR2 from the germline V gene are LGHNA and YNFKEQ. V lost 3 bases to trimming and J lost 9 bases, with 11 bases between them. The CDR3 has 12 residues.

The J gene is TRBJ1-2, the V gene TRBV5-6; TRBD1 aligns across 7 bases. The CDR3 sequence is 14 residues long. J gave up 4 bases and V 7 bases, and 10 bases lay outside the gene matches. Germline V gives CDR1 SGHDT, CDR2 YYEEEE. CDR3 DNA: TGTGCCAGCGGTACAGGGGTCTCTTCCTATGGCTACACCTTC. It translates to CASGTGVSSYGYTF.

This chain uses TRBV4-1 with TRBJ1-3; D is ambiguous. V gave up 4 bases and J gave up 4 bases, with 8 bases separating them. The CDR3 has 13 residues. Germline lookup yields CDR1 MGHRA and CDR2 YSYEKL. The CDR3 region is CASSRGVGNTIYF. Written as DNA, the CDR3 is TGCGCCAGCAGCCGTGGGGTGGGAAACACCATATATTTT.